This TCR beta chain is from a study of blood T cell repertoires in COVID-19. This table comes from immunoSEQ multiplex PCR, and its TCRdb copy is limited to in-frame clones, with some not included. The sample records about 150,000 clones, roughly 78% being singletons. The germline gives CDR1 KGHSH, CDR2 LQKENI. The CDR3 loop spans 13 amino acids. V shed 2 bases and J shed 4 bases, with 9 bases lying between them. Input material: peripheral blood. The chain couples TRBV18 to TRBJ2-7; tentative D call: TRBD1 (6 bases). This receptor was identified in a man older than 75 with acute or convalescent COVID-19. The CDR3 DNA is TGTGCCAGCTCACCAACACAGGGTTACGAGCAGTACTTC. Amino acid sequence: CASSPTQGYEQYF.